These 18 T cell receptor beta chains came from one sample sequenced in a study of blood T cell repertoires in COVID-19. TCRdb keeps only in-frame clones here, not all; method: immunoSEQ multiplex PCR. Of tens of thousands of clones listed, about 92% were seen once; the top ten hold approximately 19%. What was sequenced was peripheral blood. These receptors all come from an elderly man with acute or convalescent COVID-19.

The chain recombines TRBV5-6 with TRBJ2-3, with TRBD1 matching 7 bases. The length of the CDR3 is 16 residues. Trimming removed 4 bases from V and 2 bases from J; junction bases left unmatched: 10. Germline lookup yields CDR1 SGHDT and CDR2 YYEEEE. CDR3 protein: CASSRAWDSLTDTQYF. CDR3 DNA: TGTGCCAGCAGCCGAGCTTGGGACAGCCTCACAGATACGCAGTATTTT. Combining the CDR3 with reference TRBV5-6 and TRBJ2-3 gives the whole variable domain DAGVTQSPTHLIKTRGQQVTLRCSPKSGHDTVSWYQQALGQGPQFIFQYYEEEERQRGNFPDRFSGHQFPNYSSELNVNALLLGDSALYLCASSRAWDSLTDTQYFGPGTRLTVL.

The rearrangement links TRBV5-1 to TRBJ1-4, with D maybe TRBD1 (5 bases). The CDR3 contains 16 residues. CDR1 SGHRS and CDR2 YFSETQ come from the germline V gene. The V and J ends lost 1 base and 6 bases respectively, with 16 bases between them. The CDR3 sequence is CASSLRPGQADEKLFF. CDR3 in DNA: TGCGCCAGCAGCTTGCGCCCAGGGCAGGCTGATGAAAAACTGTTTTTT.

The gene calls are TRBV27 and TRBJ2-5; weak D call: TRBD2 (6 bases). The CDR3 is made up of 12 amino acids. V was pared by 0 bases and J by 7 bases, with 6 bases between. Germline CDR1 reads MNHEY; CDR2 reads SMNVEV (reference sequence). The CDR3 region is CASSLSGGTQYF. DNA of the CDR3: TGTGCCAGCAGTTTATCGGGGGGGACCCAGTACTTC.

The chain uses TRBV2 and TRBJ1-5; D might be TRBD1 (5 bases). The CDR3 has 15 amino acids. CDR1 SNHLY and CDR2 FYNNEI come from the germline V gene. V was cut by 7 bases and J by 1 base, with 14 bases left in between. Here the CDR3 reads CASTRDGRSNQPQHF. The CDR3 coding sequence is TGTGCCAGCACCCGGGACGGGAGAAGCAATCAGCCCCAGCATTTT.

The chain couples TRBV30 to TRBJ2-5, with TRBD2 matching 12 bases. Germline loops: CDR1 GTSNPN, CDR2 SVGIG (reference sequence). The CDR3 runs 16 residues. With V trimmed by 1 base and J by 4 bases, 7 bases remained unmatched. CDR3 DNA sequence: TGTGCCTGGAGTGACCCGACTAGCGGGGGTGGAGAGACCCAGTACTTC. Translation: CAWSDPTSGGGETQYF. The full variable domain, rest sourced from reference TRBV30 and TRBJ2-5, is SQTIHQWPATLVQPVGSPLSLECTVEGTSNPNLYWYRQAAGRGLQLLFYSVGIGQISSEVPQNLSASRPQDRQFILSSKKLLLSDSGFYLCAWSDPTSGGGETQYFGPGTRLLVL.

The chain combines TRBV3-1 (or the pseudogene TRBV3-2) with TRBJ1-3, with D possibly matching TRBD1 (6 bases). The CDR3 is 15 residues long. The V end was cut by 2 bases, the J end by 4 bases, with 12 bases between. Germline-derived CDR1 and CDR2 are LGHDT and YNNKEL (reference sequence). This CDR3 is CASSQWYTGGNTIYF. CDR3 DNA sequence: TGTGCCAGCAGCCAATGGTACACAGGGGGAAACACCATATATTTT.

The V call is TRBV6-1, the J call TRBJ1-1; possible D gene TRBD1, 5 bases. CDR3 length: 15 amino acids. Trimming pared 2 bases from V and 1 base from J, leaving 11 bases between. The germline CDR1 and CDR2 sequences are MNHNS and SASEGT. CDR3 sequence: CASSERPGRNTEAFF. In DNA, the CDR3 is TGTGCCAGCAGTGAAAGGCCAGGGCGGAACACTGAAGCTTTCTTT.

The chain's CDR3 is CASSTQHRGRNGYTF. CDR3 nucleotide sequence: TGTGCCAGCAGTACCCAACACAGGGGGCGAAATGGCTACACCTTC. This chain joins TRBV6-1 and TRBJ1-2, with 9 bases identical to TRBD1. J lost 6 bases, V lost 5 bases, and 10 bases had no gene match. The germline V gene encodes CDR1 MNHNS and CDR2 SASEGT. CDR3 length equals 15 residues.

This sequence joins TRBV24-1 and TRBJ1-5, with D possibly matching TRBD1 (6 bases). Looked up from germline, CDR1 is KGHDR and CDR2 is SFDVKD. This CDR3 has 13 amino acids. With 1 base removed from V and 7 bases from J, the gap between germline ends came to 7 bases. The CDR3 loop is CATSDFTGQPQHF. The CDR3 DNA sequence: TGTGCCACCAGTGATTTTACAGGGCAGCCCCAGCATTTT.

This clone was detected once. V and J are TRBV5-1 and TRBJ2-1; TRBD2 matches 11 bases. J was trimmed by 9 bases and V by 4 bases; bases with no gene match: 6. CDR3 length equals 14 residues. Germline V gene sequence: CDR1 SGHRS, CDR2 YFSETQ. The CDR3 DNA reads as TGCGCCAGCAGCCTACTAGCGGGGGAGGGTGAGCAGTTCTTC. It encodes CASSLLAGEGEQFF.

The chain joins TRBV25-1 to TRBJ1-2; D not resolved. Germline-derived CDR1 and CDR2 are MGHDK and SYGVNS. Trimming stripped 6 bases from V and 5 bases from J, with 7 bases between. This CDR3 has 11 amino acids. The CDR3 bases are TGTGCCAGCAGCCACGGGTATGGCTACACCTTC. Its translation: CASSHGYGYTF.

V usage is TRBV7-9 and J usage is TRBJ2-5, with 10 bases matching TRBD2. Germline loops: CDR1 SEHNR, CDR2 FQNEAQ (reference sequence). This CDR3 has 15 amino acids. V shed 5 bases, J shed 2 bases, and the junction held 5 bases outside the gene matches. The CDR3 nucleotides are TGTGCCAGCAGCAGTCGACTAGCGGGTCAAGAGACCCAGTACTTC. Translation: CASSSRLAGQETQYF.

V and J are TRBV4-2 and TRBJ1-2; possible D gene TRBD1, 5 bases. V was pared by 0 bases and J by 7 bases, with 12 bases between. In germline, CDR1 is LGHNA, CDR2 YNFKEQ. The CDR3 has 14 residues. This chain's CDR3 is CASSQDAGYGGYTF. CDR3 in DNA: TGTGCCAGCAGCCAAGATGCAGGGTACGGTGGCTACACCTTC.

CDR3 loop: CASSTTGGDTEAFF. For the CDR3, the DNA is TGTGCCAGCAGTACTACGGGGGGGGACACTGAAGCTTTCTTT. The chain carries TRBV6-4 and TRBJ1-1; possibly TRBD1 for D (5 bases). With 5 bases removed from V and 3 bases from J, the gap between germline ends came to 13 bases. Germline V gene sequence: CDR1 MRHNA, CDR2 SNTAGT. The CDR3 is 14 residues long.

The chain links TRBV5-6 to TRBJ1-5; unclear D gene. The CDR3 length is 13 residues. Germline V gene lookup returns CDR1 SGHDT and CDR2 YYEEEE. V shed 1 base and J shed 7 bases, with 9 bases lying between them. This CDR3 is CASSLRGYQPQHF. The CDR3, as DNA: TGTGCCAGCAGCTTGAGAGGTTACCAGCCCCAGCATTTT.

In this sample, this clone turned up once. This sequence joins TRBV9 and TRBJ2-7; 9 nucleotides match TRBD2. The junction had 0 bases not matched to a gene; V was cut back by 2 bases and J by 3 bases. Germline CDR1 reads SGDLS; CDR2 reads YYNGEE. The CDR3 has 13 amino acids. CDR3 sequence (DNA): TGTGCCAGCAGCGTTAGCGGGGGCTACGAGCAGTACTTC. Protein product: CASSVSGGYEQYF.

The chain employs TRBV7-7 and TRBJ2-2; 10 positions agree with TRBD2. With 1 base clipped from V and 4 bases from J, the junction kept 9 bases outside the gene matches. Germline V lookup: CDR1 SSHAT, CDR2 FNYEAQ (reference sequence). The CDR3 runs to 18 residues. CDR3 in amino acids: CASSLDPSGGLTTGELFF. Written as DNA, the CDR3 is TGTGCCAGCAGCTTAGACCCTAGCGGGGGCCTTACCACCGGGGAGCTGTTTTTT.

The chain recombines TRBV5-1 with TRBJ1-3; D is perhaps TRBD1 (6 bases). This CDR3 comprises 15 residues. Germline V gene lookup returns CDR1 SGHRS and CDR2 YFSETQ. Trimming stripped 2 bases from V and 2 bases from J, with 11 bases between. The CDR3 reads CASSLEAGAGNTIYF. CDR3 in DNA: TGCGCCAGCAGCTTAGAGGCAGGGGCTGGAAACACCATATATTTT.